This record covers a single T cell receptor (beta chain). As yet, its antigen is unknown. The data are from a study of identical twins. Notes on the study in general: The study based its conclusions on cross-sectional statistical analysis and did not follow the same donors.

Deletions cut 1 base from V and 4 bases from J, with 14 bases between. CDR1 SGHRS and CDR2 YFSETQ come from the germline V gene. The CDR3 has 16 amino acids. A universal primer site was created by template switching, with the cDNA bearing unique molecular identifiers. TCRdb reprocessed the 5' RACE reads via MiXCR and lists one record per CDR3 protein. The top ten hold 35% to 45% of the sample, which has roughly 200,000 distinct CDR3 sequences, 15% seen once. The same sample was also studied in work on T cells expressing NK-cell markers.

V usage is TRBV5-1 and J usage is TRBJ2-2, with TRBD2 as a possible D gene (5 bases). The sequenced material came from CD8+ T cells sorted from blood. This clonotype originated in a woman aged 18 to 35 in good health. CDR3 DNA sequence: TGCGCCAGCAGCTTGCTCGGGGAGACGAGCACCGGGGAGCTGTTTTTT. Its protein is CASSLLGETSTGELFF.